This TCR beta chain was identified during a study of a mutant IDH1 vaccine in newly diagnosed glioma. On the study more broadly: Treated individuals were roughly 62% male and roughly 40% female, averaging roughly 39 years of age.

Findings and caveats of the study: Vaccination elicited immune responses in roughly 93% of patients. The authors found pseudoprogression apparently unrelated to changes in top peripheral T cell clonotypes.

Notes on this clone: Antigen: not known.

Time point given: baseline, week 1 (first vaccination visit). Treatment given: pre-vaccination baseline after standard-of-care therapy. The CDR3 runs to 17 residues. V lost 5 bases to trimming and J lost 3 bases, with 22 bases between them. Germline CDR1 SEHNR, CDR2 FQNEAQ (reference sequence). Data came from immunoSEQ multiplex PCR; TCRdb stores just in-frame clones and leaves some out. The repertoire includes 90,000 to 95,000 clones, about 83% of them detected once, and around 7% sits in the top ten. The specimen comprised PBMCs, sampled from a glioma patient treated with radiotherapy, temozolomide or both. The sequence was collected from a woman aged 45-65 years with glioma. This chain links TRBV7-9 with TRBJ1-1, with D perhaps matching TRBD1 (5 bases). The CDR3 is CASSVRPGLSSDTEAFF. As DNA, the CDR3 is TGTGCCAGCAGCGTACGGCCGGGACTCTCCTCGGACACTGAAGCTTTCTTT.